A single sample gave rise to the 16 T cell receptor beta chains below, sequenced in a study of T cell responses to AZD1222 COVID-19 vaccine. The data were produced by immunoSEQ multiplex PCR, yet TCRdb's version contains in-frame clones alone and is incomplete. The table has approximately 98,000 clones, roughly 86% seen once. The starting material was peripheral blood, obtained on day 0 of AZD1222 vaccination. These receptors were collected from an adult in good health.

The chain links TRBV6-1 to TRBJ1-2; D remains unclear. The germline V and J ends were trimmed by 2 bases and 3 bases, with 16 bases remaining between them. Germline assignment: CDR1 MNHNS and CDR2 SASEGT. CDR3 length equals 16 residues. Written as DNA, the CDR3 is TGTGCCAGCAGTGAATCGGGCTTGGGGATCGACTATGGCTACACCTTC. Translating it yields CASSESGLGIDYGYTF.

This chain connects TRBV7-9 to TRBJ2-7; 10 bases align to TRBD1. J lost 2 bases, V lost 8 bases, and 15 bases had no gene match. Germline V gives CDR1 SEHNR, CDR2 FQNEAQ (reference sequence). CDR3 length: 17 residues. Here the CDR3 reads CASGVTLVGQGTYEQYF. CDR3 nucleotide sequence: TGTGCCAGCGGCGTTACTCTCGTGGGACAGGGGACCTACGAGCAGTACTTC.

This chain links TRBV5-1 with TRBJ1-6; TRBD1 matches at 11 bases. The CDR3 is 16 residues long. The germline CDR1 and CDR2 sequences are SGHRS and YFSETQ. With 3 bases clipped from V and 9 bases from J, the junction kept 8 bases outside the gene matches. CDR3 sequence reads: CASSSIPGQGGSPLHF. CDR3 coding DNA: TGCGCCAGCAGCTCCATTCCGGGACAGGGGGGTTCACCCCTCCACTTT.

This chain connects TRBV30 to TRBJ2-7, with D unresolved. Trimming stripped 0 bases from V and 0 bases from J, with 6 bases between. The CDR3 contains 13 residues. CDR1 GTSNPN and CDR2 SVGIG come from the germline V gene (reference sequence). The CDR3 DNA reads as TGTGCCTGGAGTGTACAGCTCTCCTACGAGCAGTACTTC. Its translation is CAWSVQLSYEQYF.

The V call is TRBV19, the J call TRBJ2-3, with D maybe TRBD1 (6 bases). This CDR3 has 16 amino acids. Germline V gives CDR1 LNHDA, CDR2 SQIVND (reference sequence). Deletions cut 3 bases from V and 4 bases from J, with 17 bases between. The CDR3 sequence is CASSISGRGRSDTQYF. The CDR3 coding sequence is TGTGCCAGTAGTATTTCGGGCAGGGGAAGATCAGATACGCAGTATTTT. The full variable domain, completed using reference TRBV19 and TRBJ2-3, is DGGITQSPKYLFRKEGQNVTLSCEQNLNHDAMYWYRQDPGQGLRLIYYSQIVNDFQKGDIAEGYSVSREKKESFPLTVTSAQKNPTAFYLCASSISGRGRSDTQYFGPGTRLTVL.

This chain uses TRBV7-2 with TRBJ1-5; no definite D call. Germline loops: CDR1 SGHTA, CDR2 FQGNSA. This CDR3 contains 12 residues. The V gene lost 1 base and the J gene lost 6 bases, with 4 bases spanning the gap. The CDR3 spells CASSLEPQPQHF. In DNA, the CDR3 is TGTGCCAGCAGCTTAGAGCCTCAGCCCCAGCATTTT.

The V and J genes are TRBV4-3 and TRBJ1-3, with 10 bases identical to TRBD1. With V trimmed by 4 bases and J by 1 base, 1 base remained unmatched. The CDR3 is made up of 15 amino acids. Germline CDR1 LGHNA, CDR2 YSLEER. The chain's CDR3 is CASSPGQGSGNTIYF. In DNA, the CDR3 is TGCGCCAGCAGCCCGGGACAGGGGTCTGGAAACACCATATATTTT.

CDR3 in amino acids: CASRSGTGFTGELFF. The CDR3 nucleotides are TGTGCCAGCAGGTCCGGGACAGGGTTTACCGGGGAGCTGTTTTTT. The chain employs TRBV7-2 and TRBJ2-2, with 9 bases that match TRBD1. Germline CDR1 is SGHTA and CDR2 is FQGNSA. The CDR3 spans 15 residues. J was trimmed by 5 bases and V by 6 bases; bases with no gene match: 7.

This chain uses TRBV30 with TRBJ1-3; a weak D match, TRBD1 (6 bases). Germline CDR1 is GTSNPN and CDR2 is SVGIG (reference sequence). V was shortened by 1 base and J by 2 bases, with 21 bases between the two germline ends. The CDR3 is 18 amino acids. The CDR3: CAWSARGRAGLTGNTIYF. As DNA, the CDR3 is TGTGCCTGGAGTGCCAGGGGCAGGGCAGGTCTAACTGGAAACACCATATATTTT. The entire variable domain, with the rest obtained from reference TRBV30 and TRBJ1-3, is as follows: SQTIHQWPATLVQPVGSPLSLECTVEGTSNPNLYWYRQAAGRGLQLLFYSVGIGQISSEVPQNLSASRPQDRQFILSSKKLLLSDSGFYLCAWSARGRAGLTGNTIYFGEGSWLTVV.

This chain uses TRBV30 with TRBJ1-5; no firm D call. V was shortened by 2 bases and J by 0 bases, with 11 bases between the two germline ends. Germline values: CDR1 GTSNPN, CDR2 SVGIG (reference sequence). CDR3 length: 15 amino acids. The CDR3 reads CAWSTGQPSNQPQHF. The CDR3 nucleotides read TGTGCCTGGAGTACCGGGCAGCCTAGCAATCAGCCCCAGCATTTT.

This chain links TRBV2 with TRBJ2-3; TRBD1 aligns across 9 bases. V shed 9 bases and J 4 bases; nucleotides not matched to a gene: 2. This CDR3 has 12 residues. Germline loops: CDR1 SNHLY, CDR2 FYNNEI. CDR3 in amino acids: CASRTGADTQYF. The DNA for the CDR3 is TGTGCCAGTAGGACAGGGGCAGATACGCAGTATTTT.

CDR3 sequence reads: CASSQGGFWGSPAKNIQYF. The CDR3 coding sequence is TGTGCCAGCAGCCAAGGGGGGTTCTGGGGCTCTCCGGCCAAAAACATTCAGTACTTC. This chain links TRBV14 with TRBJ2-4, with D possibly being TRBD1 or TRBD2 (5 bases each). The CDR3 extends over 19 amino acids. The germline V and J ends were trimmed by 1 base and 1 base, with 20 bases remaining between them. Germline CDR1 SGHDN, CDR2 FVKESK. The variable domain in full, with the rest retrieved from reference TRBV14 and TRBJ2-4, is EAGVTQFPSHSVIEKGQTVTLRCDPISGHDNLYWYRRVMGKEIKFLLHFVKESKQDESGMPNNRFLAERTGGTYSTLKVQPAELEDSGVYFCASSQGGFWGSPAKNIQYFGAGTRLSVL.

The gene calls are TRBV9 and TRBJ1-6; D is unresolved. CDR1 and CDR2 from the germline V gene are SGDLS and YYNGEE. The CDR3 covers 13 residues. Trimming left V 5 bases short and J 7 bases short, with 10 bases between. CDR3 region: CASSTLQNSPLHF. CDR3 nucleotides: TGTGCCAGCAGTACGTTACAGAATTCACCCCTCCACTTT.

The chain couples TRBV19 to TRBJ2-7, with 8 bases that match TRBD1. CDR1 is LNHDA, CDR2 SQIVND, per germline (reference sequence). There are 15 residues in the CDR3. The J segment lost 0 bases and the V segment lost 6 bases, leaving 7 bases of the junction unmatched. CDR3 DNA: TGTGCCAGTAGCCGGACAGGGTCTTTCTCCTACGAGCAGTACTTC. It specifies CASSRTGSFSYEQYF. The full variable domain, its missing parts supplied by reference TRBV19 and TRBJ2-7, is DGGITQSPKYLFRKEGQNVTLSCEQNLNHDAMYWYRQDPGQGLRLIYYSQIVNDFQKGDIAEGYSVSREKKESFPLTVTSAQKNPTAFYLCASSRTGSFSYEQYFGPGTRLTVT.

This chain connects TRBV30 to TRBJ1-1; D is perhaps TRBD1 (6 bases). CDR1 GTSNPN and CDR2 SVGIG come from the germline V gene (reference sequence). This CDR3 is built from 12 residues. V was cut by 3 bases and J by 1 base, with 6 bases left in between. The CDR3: CAWRTGNTEAFF. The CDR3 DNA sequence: TGTGCCTGGAGGACAGGGAACACTGAAGCTTTCTTT.

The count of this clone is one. CDR3 nucleotides: TGTGCGGCCGGGGGGATCACCGGGGAGCTGTTTTTT. Translating gives CAAGGITGELFF. This rearrangement joins TRBV3-1 (or the pseudogene TRBV3-2) to TRBJ2-2, with TRBD2 matching 7 bases. The CDR3 length is 12 residues. Germline CDR1 is LGHDT and CDR2 is YNNKEL (reference sequence).